Following are 2 T cell receptor beta chains from one sample sequenced in a study of metastatic and nonmetastatic thyroid tumors. Patients underwent thyroid surgery, and none had received any treatment before it. With MiXCR, TCRdb reprocessed the PCR reads. The table shows around 16,000 clones, with more than 20% occurring only once. Sequenced material: tumor tissue. Receptors were obtained from a male donor with papillary thyroid cancer or a benign thyroid nodule (not recorded which). Some clones in this sample may be carry-over from other donors' samples.

This clone has ten or more counts. The CDR3 nucleotides read TGTGCCACCAGTGCGACTAGCGGGCAATACCCGGGCACAGATACGCAGTATTTT. Translation gives CATSATSGQYPGTDTQYF. The rearrangement joins TRBV24-1 to TRBJ2-3; the match to TRBD2 covers 10 bases. CDR1 is KGHDR and CDR2 is SFDVKD in the germline V gene. The V and J ends lost 5 bases and 1 base, in that order; junction bases with no gene match: 11. The CDR3 runs to 18 residues.

This clone was counted only a few times. A junction boundary mismatches the germline segment, possibly from a read error. This chain connects TRBV28 to TRBJ2-7; TRBD1 agrees at 9 bases. This CDR3 comprises 13 residues. CDR1 is MDHEN and CDR2 is SYDVKM in the germline V gene. As DNA, the CDR3 is TGTGCCAGCAGTTCGATTACAGGGGGCGAGCATTACTTC. This encodes CASSSITGGEHYF.